Listed below are T cell receptor beta chains from one sample, sequenced in a study of T cells after yellow fever vaccination. TCRdb re-called the 5' RACE reads through MiXCR, storing one row per CDR3 protein. The sample contains 360,000 or so distinct CDR3 sequences, roughly 11% of which appear only once. Specimen: PBMCs, collected on the day of the first yellow fever vaccination. The receptors were gathered from a man younger than 35 who received the YFV17D yellow fever vaccine. Each CDR3 is given with its conserved first and last residue. D genes are given only for firm matches. Clone size is shown for a subset of rows, as once, few, many or a class of expanded clone.

d_call j_call clone_size v_call cdr3_nt cdr3_aa
NA TRBJ2-7 NA TRBV6-5 TGTGCCAGCAGTTACCGACAGGGGAGGGCCGAGCAGTACTTC CASSYRQGRAEQYF
NA TRBJ2-1 few TRBV4-3 TGCGCCAGCAGCCCCCTCTGGTTAGGGGACAATGAGCAGTTCTTC CASSPLWLGDNEQFF
NA TRBJ2-5 NA TRBV20-1 TGCAGTGGACTAGGAGTATTAGGGGAGACCCAGTACTTC CSGLGVLGETQYF
TRBD1 TRBJ2-7 many TRBV29-1 TGCAGCGCCCAGCCGGGACAGGGAACTGTGCAGTACTTC CSAQPGQGTVQYF
TRBD2 TRBJ2-3 few TRBV5-4 TGTGCCAGCAGCCTAACAACAACCCCGGGGGGAGATACGCAGTATTTT CASSLTTTPGGDTQYF
NA TRBJ2-7 few TRBV6-5 TGTGCCAGCAGTTATGGCCAGCAGAGCTCCTACGAGCAGTACTTC CASSYGQQSSYEQYF
TRBD1 TRBJ1-4 NA TRBV5-6 TGTGCCAGCAGCGCCGGGACAGAAACAACTAATGAAAAACTGTTTTTT CASSAGTETTNEKLFF
NA TRBJ2-5 few TRBV6-5 TGTGCCAGCAGTTCGCACCAGTGGGCGAGAGAGACCCAGTACTTC CASSSHQWARETQYF
NA TRBJ1-5 NA TRBV6-5 TGTGCCAGCAGTTACTCGCCCACCCTCGAGCCCCAGCATTTT CASSYSPTLEPQHF
NA TRBJ1-2 NA TRBV5-6 TGTGCCAGCAGCTTGAGGTCAGCCGGGGCCTATGGCTACACCTTC CASSLRSAGAYGYTF
NA TRBJ2-1 NA TRBV4-2 TGTGCCAGCAGCCAAGAAATTAGCCCCCATGAGCAGTTCTTC CASSQEISPHEQFF
NA TRBJ2-5 few TRBV3-1 TGTGCCAGCAGCGGCGATCTAGACAGAGTTCAAGAGACCCAGTACTTC CASSGDLDRVQETQYF
TRBD2 TRBJ2-3 NA TRBV20-1 TGCAGTGCTAGACAAGCGGGGGCTGGAGATACGCAGTATTTT CSARQAGAGDTQYF
NA TRBJ1-5 NA TRBV19 TGTGCCAGTAGGGCCGGCGTTCTTAGCAATCAGCCCCAGCATTTT CASRAGVLSNQPQHF
NA TRBJ1-5 few TRBV2 TGTGCCAGCAACCTCGCCAATCAGCCCCAGCATTTT CASNLANQPQHF
NA TRBJ2-7 NA TRBV9 TGTGCCAGCAGCGTAGGGGGCCGGTACGAGCAGTACTTC CASSVGGRYEQYF
TRBD1 TRBJ1-2 NA TRBV7-2 TGTGCCAGCAGCGATCCGGGACAGGGGTTGGGCGGCTACACCTTC CASSDPGQGLGGYTF
NA TRBJ1-2 few TRBV20-1 TGCAGTGCTCCCCGGGCGGTCTATGGCTACACCTTC CSAPRAVYGYTF
TRBD1 TRBJ2-2 few TRBV6-1 TGTGCCAGCAGCCACGACTACGGGACAGGGGTAACCGGGGAGCTGTTTTTT CASSHDYGTGVTGELFF
TRBD2 TRBJ2-2 few TRBV2 TGTGCCAGCAGCCCCGGGACTAGTGCTCCCGGGGAGCTGTTTTTT CASSPGTSAPGELFF
NA TRBJ1-1 NA TRBV5-1 TGCGCCAGCACTTCGGGATTAGAAGAATACACTGAAGCTTTCTTT CASTSGLEEYTEAFF
NA TRBJ1-6 many TRBV5-1 TGCGCCAGCAGCTTGACAGGGCCGCCGAATTCACCCCTCCACTTT CASSLTGPPNSPLHF
TRBD1 TRBJ2-3 NA TRBV7-9 TGTGCCAGCAGCTCGGACAGGGGCGAGCAGTATTTT CASSSDRGEQYF
NA TRBJ2-1 NA TRBV7-9 TGTGCCAGCAGCTTAGGTTTCAGGGCTAAGTACAATGAGCAGTTCTTC CASSLGFRAKYNEQFF
NA TRBJ1-1 NA TRBV5-5 TGTGCCAGCAGCTCCTCGACAGCCACCACTGAAGCTTTCTTT CASSSSTATTEAFF
NA TRBJ2-1 NA TRBV7-8 TGTGCCAGCAGCCTAGTGGGGGCGCTGGGCCCCTACAATGAGCAGTTCTTC CASSLVGALGPYNEQFF
NA TRBJ1-5 NA TRBV4-1 TGCGCCAGCAGCCCCTGGTGGACCGATCAGCCCCAGCATTTT CASSPWWTDQPQHF
TRBD1 TRBJ2-1 few TRBV9 TGTGCCAGCAGCGTAGCCGGGACAGGGTTTAGGAATGAGCAGTTCTTC CASSVAGTGFRNEQFF
TRBD2 TRBJ2-7 NA TRBV24-1 TGTGCCACCAGTGACCACCCGGGAGGCGAGCAGTACTTC CATSDHPGGEQYF
NA TRBJ1-2 few TRBV15 TGTGCCACCAGCAGAGAAAAGAACTATGGCTACACCTTC CATSREKNYGYTF
TRBD1 TRBJ2-3 many TRBV9 TGTGCCAGCAGCGTAGGGGGACAGTCAGATACGCAGTATTTT CASSVGGQSDTQYF
NA TRBJ1-4 NA TRBV12-3/TRBV12-4 TGTGCCAGCAGTTCAGCTGCAACTAATGAAAAACTGTTTTTT CASSSAATNEKLFF
TRBD1 TRBJ2-1 NA TRBV4-3 TGCGCTAGCAGCCTTACTTCCGGGACAGGGGCCTACAATGAGCAGTTCTTC CASSLTSGTGAYNEQFF
NA TRBJ1-6 NA TRBV20-1 TGCGCTCGCCGGGACGCCAATTCACCCCTCCACTTT CARRDANSPLHF
TRBD1 TRBJ2-5 NA TRBV28 TGTGCCAGCAGTCCCAGACAGGGGGCTTGGGGGGAGACCCAGTACTTC CASSPRQGAWGETQYF
NA TRBJ2-5 NA TRBV7-2 TGTGCCAGCAGCTCCAGTACTAGCCCAGAGACCCAGTACTTC CASSSSTSPETQYF
TRBD1 TRBJ2-2 few TRBV7-6 TGTGCCAGCAGCCAACAGGGGACCCACACCGGGGAGCTGTTTTTT CASSQQGTHTGELFF
NA TRBJ2-5 NA TRBV28 TGTGCCAGCAGTCCCGGTGGCATAAAAACTGCGCGAGAGACCCAGTACTTC CASSPGGIKTARETQYF
NA TRBJ2-5 once TRBV20-1 TGCAGTGCTAAAGCGGGTGGGGGGACCCAGTACTTC CSAKAGGGTQYF
NA TRBJ1-2 NA TRBV29-1 TGCAGCGTAAGGACGCTTAGAGGCTATGGCTACACCTTC CSVRTLRGYGYTF
TRBD1 TRBJ2-7 few TRBV5-5 TGTGCCAGCAGCTTGGTCTTCGGACAGGGGAAGTGGGGCTACGAGCAGTACTTC CASSLVFGQGKWGYEQYF